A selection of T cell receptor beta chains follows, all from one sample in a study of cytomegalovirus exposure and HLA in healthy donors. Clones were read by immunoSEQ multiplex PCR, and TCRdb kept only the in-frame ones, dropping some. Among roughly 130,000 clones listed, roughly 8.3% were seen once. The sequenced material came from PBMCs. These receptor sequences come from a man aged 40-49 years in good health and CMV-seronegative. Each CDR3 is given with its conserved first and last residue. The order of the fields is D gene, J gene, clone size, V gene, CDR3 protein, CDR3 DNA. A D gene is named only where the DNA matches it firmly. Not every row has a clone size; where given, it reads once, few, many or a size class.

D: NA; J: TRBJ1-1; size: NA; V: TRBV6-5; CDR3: CASSLRAGGTEAFF; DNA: TGTGCCAGCAGCCTCAGGGCGGGGGGCACTGAAGCTTTCTTT
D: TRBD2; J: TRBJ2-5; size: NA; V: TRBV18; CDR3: CASSPQAGGETQYF; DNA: TGTGCCAGCTCACCCCAAGCGGGGGGGGAGACCCAGTACTTC
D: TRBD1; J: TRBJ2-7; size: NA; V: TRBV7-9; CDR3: CASSYGTAPYEQYF; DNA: TGTGCCAGCAGCTATGGGACAGCTCCCTACGAGCAGTACTTC
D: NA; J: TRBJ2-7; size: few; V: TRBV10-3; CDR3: CAISTSHEQYF; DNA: TGTGCCATCAGCACCTCCCACGAGCAGTACTTC
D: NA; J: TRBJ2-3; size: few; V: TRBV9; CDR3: CASSVGSLVPDTQYF; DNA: TGTGCCAGCAGCGTAGGGTCACTAGTACCAGATACGCAGTATTTT
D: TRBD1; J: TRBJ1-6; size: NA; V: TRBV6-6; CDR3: CASKTGVDSPLHF; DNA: TGTGCCAGCAAGACAGGGGTTGATTCACCCCTCCACTTT
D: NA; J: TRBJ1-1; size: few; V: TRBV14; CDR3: CASSQISGSAAFF; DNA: TGTGCCAGCAGCCAAATCTCAGGGTCAGCAGCTTTCTTT
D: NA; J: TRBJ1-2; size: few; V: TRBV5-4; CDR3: CASSSFGGPNYGYTF; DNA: TGTGCCAGCAGCTCCTTTGGGGGCCCTAACTATGGCTACACCTTC
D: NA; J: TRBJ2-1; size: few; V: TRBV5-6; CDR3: CASSFLKQYNEQFF; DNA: TGTGCCAGCAGCTTTTTGAAGCAATACAATGAGCAGTTCTTC
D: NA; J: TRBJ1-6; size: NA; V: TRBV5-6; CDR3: CASSFIAPRYNSPLHF; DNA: TGTGCCAGCAGCTTCATAGCTCCACGGTATAATTCACCCCTCCACTTT
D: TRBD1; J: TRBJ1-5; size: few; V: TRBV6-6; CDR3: CASSYGTASNQPQHF; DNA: TGTGCCAGCAGTTACGGGACAGCTAGCAATCAGCCCCAGCATTTT
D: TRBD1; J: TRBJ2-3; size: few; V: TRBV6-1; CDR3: CASSWRQGSDTQYF; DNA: TGTGCCAGCAGTTGGAGACAGGGCTCAGATACGCAGTATTTT
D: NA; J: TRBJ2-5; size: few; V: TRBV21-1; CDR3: CASSKAPTLGETQYF; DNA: TGTGCCAGCAGCAAAGCCCCCACCCTCGGAGAGACCCAGTACTTC
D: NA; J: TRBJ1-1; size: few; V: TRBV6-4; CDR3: CASSGRRGRGTEAFF; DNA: TGTGCCAGCAGTGGCCGCCGGGGGAGAGGTACTGAAGCTTTCTTT
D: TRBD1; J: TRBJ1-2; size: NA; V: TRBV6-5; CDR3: CASSFEPGQGARGYTF; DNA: TGCGCCAGCAGTTTTGAACCCGGACAGGGGGCGAGAGGCTACACCTTC
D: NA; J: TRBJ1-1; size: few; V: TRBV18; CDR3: CASSPDGGRGAFF; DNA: TGTGCCAGCTCACCAGATGGAGGACGCGGAGCTTTCTTT
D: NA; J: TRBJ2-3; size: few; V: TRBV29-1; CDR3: CSVAPVGTDTQYF; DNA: TGCAGCGTGGCACCTGTGGGCACAGATACGCAGTATTTT
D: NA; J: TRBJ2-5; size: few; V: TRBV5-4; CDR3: CASSPTPVQGQETQYF; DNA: TGTGCCAGCAGCCCCACCCCTGTACAGGGACAAGAGACCCAGTACTTC
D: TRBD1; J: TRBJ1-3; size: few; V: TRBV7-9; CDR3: CASSPTGLGNTIYF; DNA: TGTGCCAGCAGCCCGACAGGGCTTGGAAACACCATATATTTT
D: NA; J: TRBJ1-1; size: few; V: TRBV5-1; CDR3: CATRQLGNTEAFF; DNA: TGCGCCACCAGACAGTTAGGGAACACTGAAGCTTTCTTT
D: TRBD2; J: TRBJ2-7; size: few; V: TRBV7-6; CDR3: CASSLGGRGLMDEQYF; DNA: TGTGCCAGCAGCTTAGGTGGGAGGGGCCTCATGGACGAGCAGTACTTC
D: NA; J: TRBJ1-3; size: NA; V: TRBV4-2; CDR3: CASSQELSSGNTIYF; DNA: TGTGCCAGCAGCCAAGAGCTGAGCTCTGGAAACACCATATATTTT
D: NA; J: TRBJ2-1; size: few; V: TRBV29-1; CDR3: CSVGGESDAYNEQFF; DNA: TGCAGCGTTGGGGGGGAATCTGACGCCTACAATGAGCAGTTCTTC
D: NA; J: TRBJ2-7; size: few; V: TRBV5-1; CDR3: CASSLAQGVWYEQYF; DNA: TGCGCCAGCAGCTTGGCTCAAGGGGTGTGGTACGAGCAGTACTTC
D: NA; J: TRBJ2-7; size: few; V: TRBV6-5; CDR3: CASSHENLRGEQYF; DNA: TGTGCCAGCAGTCACGAAAATCTCAGAGGCGAGCAGTACTTC
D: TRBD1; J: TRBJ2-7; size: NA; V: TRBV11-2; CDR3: CASSLGQGAYEQYF; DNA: TGTGCCAGCAGCTTAGGGCAGGGGGCCTACGAGCAGTACTTC
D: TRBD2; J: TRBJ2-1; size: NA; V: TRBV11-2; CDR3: CASSLASSGVQFF; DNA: TGTGCCAGCAGCTTAGCATCTAGCGGGGTCCAGTTCTTC
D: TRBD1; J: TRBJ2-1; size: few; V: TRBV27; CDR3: CASSFNSGQNEQFF; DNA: TGTGCCAGCAGTTTCAACTCGGGACAGAATGAGCAGTTCTTC
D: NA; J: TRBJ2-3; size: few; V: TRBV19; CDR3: CASSIHRTDTQYF; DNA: TGTGCCAGTAGTATTCATCGGACAGATACGCAGTATTTT
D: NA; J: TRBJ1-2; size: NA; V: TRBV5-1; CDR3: CASSLAGERTNYGYTF; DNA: TGCGCCAGCAGCTTGGCCGGAGAAAGGACTAACTATGGCTACACCTTC
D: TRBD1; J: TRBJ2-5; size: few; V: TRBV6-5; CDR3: CASSFTEGQGSETQYF; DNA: TGTGCCAGCAGTTTCACCGAGGGACAGGGGTCGGAGACCCAGTACTTC
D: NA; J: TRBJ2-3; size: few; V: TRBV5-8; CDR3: CAIELEEVHTDTQYF; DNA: TGTGCCATTGAACTGGAGGAAGTCCACACAGATACGCAGTATTTT
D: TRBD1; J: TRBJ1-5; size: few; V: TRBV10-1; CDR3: CASSEGPGGQPQHF; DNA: TGCGCCAGCAGTGAGGGGCCAGGGGGGCAACCCCAGCATTTT
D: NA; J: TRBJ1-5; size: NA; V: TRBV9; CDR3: CASSPWESNQPQHF; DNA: TGTGCCAGCAGCCCTTGGGAGTCCAATCAGCCCCAGCATTTT
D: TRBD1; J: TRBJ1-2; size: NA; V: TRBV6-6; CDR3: CASTFSGQGAYGYTF; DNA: TGTGCCAGCACGTTTTCCGGACAGGGGGCTTATGGCTACACCTTC
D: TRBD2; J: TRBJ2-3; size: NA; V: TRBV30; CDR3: CACISSGLAVIKSDTDTQYF; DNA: TGTGCCTGTATCTCTTCGGGACTAGCGGTAATAAAATCCGACACAGATACGCAGTATTTT
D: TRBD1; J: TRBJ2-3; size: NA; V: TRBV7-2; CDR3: CASSLRTGTDTQYF; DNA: TGTGCCAGCAGCCTACGGACAGGGACAGATACGCAGTATTTT
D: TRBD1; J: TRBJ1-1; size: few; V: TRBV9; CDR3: CASSTTTGANTEAFF; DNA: TGTGCCAGCAGCACTACGACAGGGGCAAACACTGAAGCTTTCTTT
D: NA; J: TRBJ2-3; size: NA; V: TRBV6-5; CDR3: CASSSPGQPEDTQYF; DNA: TGTGCCAGCAGTTCCCCCGGACAGCCGGAAGATACGCAGTATTTT
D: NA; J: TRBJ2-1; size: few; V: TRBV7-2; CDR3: CASSLIADEQFF; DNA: TGTGCCAGCAGCTTGATAGCAGATGAGCAGTTCTTC
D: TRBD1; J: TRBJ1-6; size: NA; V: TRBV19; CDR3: CASRTPGQGNSPLHF; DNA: TGTGCCAGTAGGACACCGGGACAGGGGAATTCACCCCTCCACTTT
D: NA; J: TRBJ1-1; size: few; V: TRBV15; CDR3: CATSRVARAGAGQDPEAFF; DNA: TGTGCCACCAGCAGAGTGGCAAGAGCAGGGGCAGGGCAAGACCCTGAAGCTTTCTTT
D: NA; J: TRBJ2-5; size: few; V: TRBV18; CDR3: CASSQTRGEETQYF; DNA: TGTGCCAGCTCGCAAACCCGGGGAGAAGAGACCCAGTACTTC